This T cell receptor (beta chain) originates from a study of blood T cell repertoires in COVID-19. From germline, CDR1 is SGHVS and CDR2 FNYEAQ. This CDR3 has 16 amino acids. Between the trimmed V and J ends, which lost 3 bases and 4 bases, there was a span of 15 bases. Under the authors' procedure: From reference gene primer amplification, estimates of nucleated cell counts were derived. Sequencing was performed with immunoSEQ multiplex PCR; in TCRdb, only in-frame clones are kept and a portion is missing. V and J calls plus clone size are reproduced from that table; the DNA served to infer D and trimming. The table includes about 140,000 clones, 84% detected once.

This receptor was taken from a human donor in a cohort sampled during active COVID-19. The chain employs TRBV7-6 and TRBJ2-2; D is possibly TRBD1 (7 bases). The sequenced sample was peripheral blood. DNA for the CDR3: TGTGCCAGCAGCTTCCGCGCAGGGGGAGGCACCGGGGAGCTGTTTTTT. Residues: CASSFRAGGGTGELFF.